This T cell receptor beta chain was found in a study of T cell repertoires in cytomegalovirus infection. Turning to the study itself: Alongside well-studied HLA-B-restricted CMV epitopes, recently identified HLA-C-restricted CMV epitopes were also used. Based on public TCR beta signatures, there were indications of CMV infection and of a matching HLA type. Study findings and constraints: The study found HLA-C-restricted CMV-specific TCR beta clonotypes dominating the ex vivo response. Identification of carriers of CMV plus the relevant HLA was achieved through cumulative public TCR beta family frequency.

This clonotype showed up just a few times. What it recognizes is unknown. TCRdb redid the calling of the reads with MiXCR, one entry per CDR3 protein. The profile shows some 110,000 distinct CDR3 sequences, over 30% of them singletons. Trimming stripped 5 bases from V and 2 bases from J, with 12 bases between. CDR1 SQVTM and CDR2 ANQGSEA come from the germline V gene. The CDR3 is 14 residues long. Sequences were derived from CD8+ T cells from cultured PBMCs, sampled from culture after CMV antigen stimulation. This receptor was identified in a human donor in good health (CMV status not recorded). Some clones in this sample may be carry-over from other donors' samples. The V gene is TRBV29-1, the J gene TRBJ2-2; maybe TRBD1 (6 bases). The CDR3 DNA sequence: TGCAGCGTTCTACAGGGAACCAACACCGGGGAGCTGTTTTTT. It yields the protein CSVLQGTNTGELFF.